These 15 T cell receptor beta chains share one sample of origin, sequenced in a study of identical twins. TCRdb processed the 5' RACE reads anew with MiXCR; each CDR3 protein has one entry. The sample holds some 760,000 distinct CDR3 sequences; about 20% are singletons and the top ten take around 12%. This sample was shared with a second study, whose subject was T cells expressing NK-cell markers.

Sequencing was carried out using PBMCs. These receptors were obtained from a woman in her late teens or twenties in good health.

This clonotype appeared a few times. With a much larger clone just one base away, this may be a read error. The rearrangement links TRBV7-9 to TRBJ2-1, with TRBD2 matching 9 bases. The CDR3 sequence is 15 residues long. The germline V gene encodes CDR1 SEHNR and CDR2 FQNEAQ (reference sequence). V trimming: 5 bases; J trimming: 4 bases; junction bases outside the gene matches: 6. The CDR3 nucleotides read TGTGCCAGCAGCCCGACTAGCGGAAAGTACAATGAGCAGTTCTTC. The encoded protein is CASSPTSGKYNEQFF.

This chain connects TRBV29-1 to TRBJ2-3; the D gene is possibly TRBD2 (5 bases). Per germline, CDR1 SQVTM and CDR2 ANQGSEA. V was shortened by 1 base and J by 1 base, with 9 bases between the two germline ends. The CDR3 is 14 amino acids. CDR3 DNA sequence: TGCAGCGTTGAAGGGCCCGGGGGCACAGATACGCAGTATTTT. It yields the protein CSVEGPGGTDTQYF.

This clonotype was counted only a few times. This CDR3 is CASGLASSETQYF. In nucleotides, the CDR3 is TGTGCCAGCGGACTAGCTTCTTCGGAGACCCAGTACTTC. V and J are TRBV19 and TRBJ2-5; 8 positions agree with TRBD2. The V gene's germline CDR1 is LNHDA and CDR2 SQIVND (reference sequence). The junction had 8 bases not matched to a gene; V was cut back by 9 bases and J by 5 bases. The CDR3 spans 13 residues. Full variable domain (outside the CDR3, taken from reference TRBV19 and TRBJ2-5): DGGITQSPKYLFRKEGQNVTLSCEQNLNHDAMYWYRQDPGQGLRLIYYSQIVNDFQKGDIAEGYSVSREKKESFPLTVTSAQKNPTAFYLCASGLASSETQYFGPGTRLLVL.

The V call is TRBV20-1, the J call TRBJ2-1; a possible D gene is TRBD2 (6 bases). This CDR3 comprises 14 residues. V lost 0 bases, J lost 5 bases, and 11 bases lay in between. Germline lookup yields CDR1 DFQATT and CDR2 SNEGSKA (reference sequence). CDR3: CSARDLDYDNEQFF. The DNA for the CDR3 is TGCAGTGCTAGAGATTTGGACTACGACAATGAGCAGTTCTTC.

The sample holds a few counts of this clonotype. The V gene is TRBV20-1, the J gene TRBJ2-1, with a possible D match to TRBD2 (5 bases). Trimming removed 1 base at V and 6 bases at J, with 13 bases between. The CDR3 runs to 14 residues. Germline CDR1 DFQATT, CDR2 SNEGSKA (reference sequence). The CDR3 DNA sequence: TGCAGTGCTAGAGCGTGGCAGGCGGGCAATGAGCAGTTCTTC. It specifies CSARAWQAGNEQFF.

This clonotype was counted only a few times. This sequence joins TRBV29-1 and TRBJ2-7; 7 nucleotides align to TRBD1. V lost 7 bases and J lost 6; bases outside the gene matches: 9. Germline-derived CDR1 and CDR2 are SQVTM and ANQGSEA. The CDR3 is made up of 12 amino acids. The CDR3 here is CSATGTVSEQYF. CDR3 nucleotide sequence: TGCAGCGCAACCGGGACAGTAAGCGAGCAGTACTTC.

This chain connects TRBV2 to TRBJ2-1; weak D call: TRBD2 (6 bases). Trimming removed 3 bases at V and 3 bases at J, with 9 bases between. Germline-derived CDR1 and CDR2 are SNHLY and FYNNEI. The CDR3 totals 14 residues. CDR3 loop: CASSDAGNYNEQFF. The CDR3 coding sequence is TGTGCCAGCAGTGATGCGGGGAACTACAATGAGCAGTTCTTC.

V gene TRBV19 combines with J gene TRBJ2-7; tentative D call: TRBD2 (6 bases). The V gene's germline CDR1 is LNHDA and CDR2 SQIVND (reference sequence). V dropped 1 base and J dropped 2 bases, with 9 bases sitting between them. The CDR3 consists of 14 residues. CDR3 DNA sequence: TGTGCCAGTAGTATAGCCGCGGGGACCTACGAGCAGTACTTC. It encodes CASSIAAGTYEQYF.

The chain joins TRBV5-4 to TRBJ2-1; 10 nucleotides align to TRBD2. In germline, CDR1 is SGHNT, CDR2 YYREEE (reference sequence). This CDR3 has 15 amino acids. After removal of 3 bases from V and 8 bases from J, the junction contained 8 bases not matched to a gene. DNA for the CDR3: TGTGCCAGCAGCTCGGGACAGCGGGAGGGGGATGAGCAGTTCTTC. Its protein product is CASSSGQREGDEQFF.

This clonotype was recorded a few times. The chain recombines TRBV29-1 with TRBJ2-2; possible D gene TRBD1, 5 bases. The CDR3 loop spans 15 amino acids. CDR1 is SQVTM and CDR2 is ANQGSEA in the germline V gene. V was cut by 6 bases and J by 3 bases, with 17 bases left in between. CDR3 bases: TGCAGCGTCGTTCCGGTGGACACTTACACCGGGGAGCTGTTTTTT. As protein: CSVVPVDTYTGELFF.

The V gene is TRBV20-1, the J gene TRBJ2-7, with TRBD2 matching 7 bases. The V gene end was trimmed by 3 bases and the J gene end by 2 bases; junction bases not matched to a gene: 7. The CDR3 has 14 amino acids. The germline gives CDR1 DFQATT, CDR2 SNEGSKA (reference sequence). The CDR3 region is CSARDIAGTYEQYF. CDR3 DNA: TGCAGTGCTAGGGACATAGCGGGCACCTACGAGCAGTACTTC.

This clonotype was seen at least ten times. The genes are TRBV12-3 or TRBV12-4 and TRBJ2-2; a weak D match, TRBD1 (6 bases). Trimming removed 6 bases from V and 4 bases from J, with 12 bases in between. The CDR3 extends over 14 amino acids. This CDR3 is CASRKQGATGELFF. The CDR3 nucleotides are TGTGCCAGCAGAAAACAGGGCGCCACCGGGGAGCTGTTTTTT.

The rearrangement joins TRBV13 to TRBJ1-1; D gene unclear. Germline-derived CDR1 and CDR2 are PRHDT and FYEKMQ (reference sequence). The length of the CDR3 is 14 residues. The V and J ends lost 1 base and 3 bases respectively, with 9 bases between them. The DNA for the CDR3 is TGTGCCAGCAGCTTAGTCAACGGCGACACTGAAGCTTTCTTT. Amino acids: CASSLVNGDTEAFF.

The chain joins TRBV20-1 to TRBJ2-2, with a tentative D call TRBD2 (5 bases). The CDR3 totals 14 residues. Trimming took off 2 bases at V and 0 bases at J, with 7 bases between the two ends. CDR1 and CDR2 from the germline V gene are DFQATT and SNEGSKA (reference sequence). The CDR3 bases are TGCAGTGCTAGATCTAGCTCGAACACCGGGGAGCTGTTTTTT. Translation: CSARSSSNTGELFF.

This clonotype was seen a handful of times. This chain uses TRBV6-5 with TRBJ2-1, with D tentatively TRBD2 (6 bases). The V gene's germline CDR1 is MNHEY and CDR2 SVGAGI. V dropped 4 bases and J dropped 3 bases, with 13 bases sitting between them. This CDR3 comprises 15 residues. CDR3 in DNA: TGTGCCAGCAGTTCCCTTGCGGACTACTACAATGAGCAGTTCTTC. Encoded protein: CASSSLADYYNEQFF.